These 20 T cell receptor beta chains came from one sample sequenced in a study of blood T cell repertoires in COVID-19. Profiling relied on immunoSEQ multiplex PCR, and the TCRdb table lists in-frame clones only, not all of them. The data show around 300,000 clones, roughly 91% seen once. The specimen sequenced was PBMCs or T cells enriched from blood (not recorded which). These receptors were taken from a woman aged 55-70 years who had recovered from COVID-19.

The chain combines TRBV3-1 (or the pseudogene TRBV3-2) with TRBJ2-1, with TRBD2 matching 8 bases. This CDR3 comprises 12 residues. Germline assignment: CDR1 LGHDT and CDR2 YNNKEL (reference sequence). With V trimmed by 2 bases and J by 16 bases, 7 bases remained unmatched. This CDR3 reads CASSQYPGLVFF. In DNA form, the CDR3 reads TGTGCCAGCAGCCAATACCCGGGACTAGTATTCTTC.

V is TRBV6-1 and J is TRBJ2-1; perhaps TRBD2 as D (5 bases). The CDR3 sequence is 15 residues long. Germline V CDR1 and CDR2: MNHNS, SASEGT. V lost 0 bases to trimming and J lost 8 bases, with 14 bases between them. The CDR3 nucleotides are TGTGCCAGCAGTGAAGCAAAACTAGGCCGGGATGAGCAGTTCTTC. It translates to CASSEAKLGRDEQFF.

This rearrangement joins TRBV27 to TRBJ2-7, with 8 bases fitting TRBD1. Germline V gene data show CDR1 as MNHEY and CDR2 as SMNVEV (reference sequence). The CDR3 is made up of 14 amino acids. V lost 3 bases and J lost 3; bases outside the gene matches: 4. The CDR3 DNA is TGTGCCAGCAGTTTTTCCGGACAGGGCTACGAGCAGTACTTC. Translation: CASSFSGQGYEQYF.

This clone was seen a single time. DNA of the CDR3: TGTGCCAGTACCCCCAAGAACACTGAAGCTTTCTTT. This translates into CASTPKNTEAFF. The rearrangement joins TRBV19 to TRBJ1-1; no firm D call. This CDR3 has 12 residues. Germline CDR1 is LNHDA and CDR2 is SQIVND (reference sequence). The V end was cut by 7 bases, the J end by 1 base, with 7 bases between.

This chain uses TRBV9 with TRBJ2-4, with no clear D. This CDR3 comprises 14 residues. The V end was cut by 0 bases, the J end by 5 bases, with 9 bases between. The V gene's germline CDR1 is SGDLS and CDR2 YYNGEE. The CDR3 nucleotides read TGTGCCAGCAGCGTAGGCCTGGAGCAAAACATTCAGTACTTC. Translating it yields CASSVGLEQNIQYF.

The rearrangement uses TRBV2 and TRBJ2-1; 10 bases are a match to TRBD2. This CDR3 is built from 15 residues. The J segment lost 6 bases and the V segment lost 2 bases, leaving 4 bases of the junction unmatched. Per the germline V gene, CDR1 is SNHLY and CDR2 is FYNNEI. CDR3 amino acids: CASSETLAGFNEQFF. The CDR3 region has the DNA TGTGCCAGCAGTGAAACACTAGCGGGATTCAATGAGCAGTTCTTC.

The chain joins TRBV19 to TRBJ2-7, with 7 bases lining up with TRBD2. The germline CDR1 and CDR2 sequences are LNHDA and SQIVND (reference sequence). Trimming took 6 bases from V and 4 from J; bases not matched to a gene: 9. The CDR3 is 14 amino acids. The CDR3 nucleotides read TGTGCCAGTAGCAAAAATAGCGGGTTTTACGAGCAGTACTTC. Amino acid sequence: CASSKNSGFYEQYF.

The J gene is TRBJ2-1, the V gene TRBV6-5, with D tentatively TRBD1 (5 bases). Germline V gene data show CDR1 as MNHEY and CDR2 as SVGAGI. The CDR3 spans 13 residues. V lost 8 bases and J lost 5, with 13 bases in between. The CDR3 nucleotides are TGTGCCAGCTCGGCCAAGGGGAACAATGAGCAGTTCTTC. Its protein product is CASSAKGNNEQFF.

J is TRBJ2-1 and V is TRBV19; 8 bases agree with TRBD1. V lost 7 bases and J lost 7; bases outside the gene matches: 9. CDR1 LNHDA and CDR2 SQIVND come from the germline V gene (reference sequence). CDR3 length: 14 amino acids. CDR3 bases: TGTGCCAGTAACTCAAGACAGGGGAGGAATGAGCAGTTCTTC. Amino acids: CASNSRQGRNEQFF.

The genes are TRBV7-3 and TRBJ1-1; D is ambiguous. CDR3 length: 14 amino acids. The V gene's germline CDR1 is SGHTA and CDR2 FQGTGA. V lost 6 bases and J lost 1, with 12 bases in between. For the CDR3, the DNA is TGTGCCAGCAGTTCCTTTGGGAGGAACACTGAAGCTTTCTTT. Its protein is CASSSFGRNTEAFF.

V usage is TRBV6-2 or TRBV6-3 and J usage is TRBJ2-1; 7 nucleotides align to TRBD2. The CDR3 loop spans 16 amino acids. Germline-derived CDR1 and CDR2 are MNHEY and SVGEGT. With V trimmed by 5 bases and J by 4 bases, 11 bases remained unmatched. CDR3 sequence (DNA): TGTGCCAGCAGTCCCCGGGCGGGGGAGGGGTACAATGAGCAGTTCTTC. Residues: CASSPRAGEGYNEQFF.

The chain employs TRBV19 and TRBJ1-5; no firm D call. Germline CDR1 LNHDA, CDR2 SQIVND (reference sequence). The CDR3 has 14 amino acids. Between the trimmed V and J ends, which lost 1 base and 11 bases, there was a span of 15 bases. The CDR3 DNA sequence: TGTGCCAGTAGTATAGTTGGTACAAACGGGGCCCAGCATTTT. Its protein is CASSIVGTNGAQHF.

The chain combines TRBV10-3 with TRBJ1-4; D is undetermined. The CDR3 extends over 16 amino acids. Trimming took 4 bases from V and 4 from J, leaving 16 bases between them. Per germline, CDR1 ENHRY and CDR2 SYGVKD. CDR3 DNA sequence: TGTGCCATCAGTGGGGAGAGCGGGCAAGTTAATGAAAAACTGTTTTTT. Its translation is CAISGESGQVNEKLFF.

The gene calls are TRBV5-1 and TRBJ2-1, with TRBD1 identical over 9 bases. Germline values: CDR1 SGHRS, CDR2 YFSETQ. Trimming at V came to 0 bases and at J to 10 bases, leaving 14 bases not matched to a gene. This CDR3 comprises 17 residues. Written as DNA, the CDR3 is TGCGCCAGCAGCTTGGCTATGACGAGTCCCGGGACAGGGGAGCAGTTCTTC. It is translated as CASSLAMTSPGTGEQFF.

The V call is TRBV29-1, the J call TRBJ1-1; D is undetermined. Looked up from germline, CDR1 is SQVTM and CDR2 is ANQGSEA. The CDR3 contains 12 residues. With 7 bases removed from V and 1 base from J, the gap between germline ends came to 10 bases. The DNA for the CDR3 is TGCAGCGCGGGGAGGAGGAACACTGAAGCTTTCTTT. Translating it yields CSAGRRNTEAFF.

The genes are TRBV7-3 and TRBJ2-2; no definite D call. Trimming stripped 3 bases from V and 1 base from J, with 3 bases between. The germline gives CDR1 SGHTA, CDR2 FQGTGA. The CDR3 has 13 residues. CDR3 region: CASSFLNTGELFF. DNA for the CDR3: TGTGCCAGCAGCTTCCTGAACACCGGGGAGCTGTTTTTT.

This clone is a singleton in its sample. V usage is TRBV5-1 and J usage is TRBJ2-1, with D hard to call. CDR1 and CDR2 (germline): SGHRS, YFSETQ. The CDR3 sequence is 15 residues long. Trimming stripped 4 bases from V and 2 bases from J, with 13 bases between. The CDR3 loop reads CASSPVLATYNEQFF. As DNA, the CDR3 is TGCGCCAGCAGCCCCGTTTTAGCAACCTACAATGAGCAGTTCTTC.

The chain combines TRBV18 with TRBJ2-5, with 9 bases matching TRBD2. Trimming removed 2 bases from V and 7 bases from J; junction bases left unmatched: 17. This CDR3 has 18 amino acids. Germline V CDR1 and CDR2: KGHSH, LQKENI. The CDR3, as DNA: TGTGCCAGCTCACCAGTCGAGATAGCGGGGGCCGCCAAAGGGACCCAGTACTTC. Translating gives CASSPVEIAGAAKGTQYF.

This CDR3 reads CASRQGLSNQPQHF. CDR3 bases: TGCGCCAGCAGACAGGGGTTAAGCAATCAGCCCCAGCATTTT. The chain is built from TRBV5-1 and TRBJ1-5; 7 bases align to TRBD1. CDR1 and CDR2 from the germline V gene are SGHRS and YFSETQ. Trimming at V came to 5 bases and at J to 1 base, leaving 3 bases not matched to a gene. CDR3 size: 14 residues.

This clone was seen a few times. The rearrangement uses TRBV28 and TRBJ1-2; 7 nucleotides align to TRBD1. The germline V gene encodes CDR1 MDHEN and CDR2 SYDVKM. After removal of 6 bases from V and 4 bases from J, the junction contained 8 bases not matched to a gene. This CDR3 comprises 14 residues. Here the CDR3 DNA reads TGTGCCAGCAGCGCCTTGACAGGGATCTATGGCTACACCTTC. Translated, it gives CASSALTGIYGYTF.